The 26 T cell receptor beta chains below were found in one sample sequenced in a study of T cells after yellow fever vaccination. TCRdb passed the 5' RACE reads through MiXCR, listing each CDR3 protein once. The table lists roughly 190,000 distinct CDR3 sequences, approximately 11% of them singletons. This material consisted of CD8+ T cells sorted from PBMCs, taken 15 days after the yellow fever booster vaccination. These receptors came from a man between 18 and 35 years old who received the YFV17D yellow fever vaccine.

This clonotype was detected a few times. Compared with germline, one end of the junction differs, possibly owing to a read error. The V gene is TRBV7-7, the J gene TRBJ2-2, with 10 positions matching TRBD2. CDR1 and CDR2 from the germline V gene are SSHAT and FNYEAQ (reference sequence). The CDR3 covers 15 residues. Here the CDR3 DNA reads TGTGCTAGCAGCTTCACTAGCGGGGATACCGGGGAGCTGTTTTTT. Translation: CASSFTSGDTGELFF.

This clonotype qualifies as large. The chain is built from TRBV7-3 and TRBJ2-1; perhaps D is TRBD1 or TRBD2 (5 bases each). Between the trimmed V and J ends, which lost 5 bases and 4 bases, there was a span of 15 bases. Germline V lookup: CDR1 SGHTA, CDR2 FQGTGA. The CDR3 length is 15 residues. CDR3 sequence: CASSRGASGYNEQFF. The CDR3 nucleotides read TGTGCCAGCAGCCGAGGGGCCTCCGGGTACAATGAGCAGTTCTTC.

This clonotype was counted at least ten times. The J gene is TRBJ1-1, the V gene TRBV7-2; D gene unclear. V dropped 4 bases and J dropped 5 bases, with 8 bases sitting between them. Germline CDR1 and CDR2: SGHTA and FQGNSA. The CDR3 is 12 amino acids. The CDR3 is CASSSVFTEAFF. The CDR3 coding sequence is TGTGCCAGCAGCTCGGTTTTTACTGAAGCTTTCTTT.

The rearrangement joins TRBV12-5 to TRBJ2-3; TRBD2 agrees at 7 bases. V shed 0 bases, J shed 6 bases, and the junction held 9 bases outside the gene matches. This CDR3 is 16 amino acids long. CDR1 and CDR2 (germline): LGHNT, FRNRAP. For the CDR3, the DNA is TGTGCTAGTGGTTTGGTACGTGCGGGGGTGGTGGATACGCAGTATTTT. This codes for CASGLVRAGVVDTQYF.

This clonotype occurred once. The chain has TRBV7-2 and TRBJ1-5; D might be TRBD1 (6 bases). Trimming removed 3 bases from V and 2 bases from J, with 11 bases in between. Germline V CDR1 and CDR2: SGHTA, FQGNSA. There are 15 residues in the CDR3. The CDR3: CASSFGGGGNQPQHF. Written as DNA, the CDR3 is TGTGCCAGCAGCTTCGGAGGGGGGGGCAATCAGCCCCAGCATTTT.

This clonotype was observed a few times. The chain links TRBV6-6 to TRBJ1-1; D unclear. From germline, CDR1 is MNHNY and CDR2 SVGAGI (reference sequence). This CDR3 is built from 9 residues. Between the trimmed V and J ends, which lost 7 bases and 3 bases, there was a span of 0 bases. CDR3 DNA: TGTGCCAGCAACACTGAAGCTTTCTTT. Amino acids: CASNTEAFF.

The CDR3 DNA reads as TGTGCCAGCGGAGCCTCCGGGACAGCCGCCTATTTGCCCAATGAGCAGTTCTTC. Amino acids: CASGASGTAAYLPNEQFF. The chain couples TRBV7-6 to TRBJ2-1; the match to TRBD1 covers 7 bases. The CDR3 consists of 18 residues. Germline-derived CDR1 and CDR2 are SGHVS and FNYEAQ. With V trimmed by 8 bases and J by 6 bases, 22 bases remained unmatched.

The chain carries TRBV4-3 and TRBJ2-3, with D unresolved. Trimming removed 3 bases at V and 0 bases at J, with 16 bases between. Germline V CDR1 and CDR2: LGHNA, YSLEER. The CDR3 consists of 17 residues. The CDR3 here is CASSQGRSLTSTDTQYF. DNA for the CDR3: TGCGCCAGCAGCCAGGGAAGGTCGCTGACTAGCACAGATACGCAGTATTTT.

J is TRBJ1-2 and V is TRBV6-5, with D unclear. This CDR3 spans 15 amino acids. Trimming stripped 4 bases from V and 0 bases from J, with 12 bases between. Germline V gives CDR1 MNHEY, CDR2 SVGAGI. This CDR3 is CASSSKGTANYGYTF. CDR3 DNA sequence: TGTGCCAGCAGTTCGAAGGGCACAGCTAACTATGGCTACACCTTC.

The table lists this clonotype with a few counts. The rearrangement uses TRBV12-3 or TRBV12-4 and TRBJ2-5; TRBD2 is a possible D gene (7 bases). Trimming stripped 4 bases from V and 3 bases from J, with 15 bases between. The CDR3 loop spans 15 amino acids. The CDR3, as DNA: TGTGCCAGCAGTTCTGAACGGGGGGCAGAAGAGACCCAGTACTTC. Its translation is CASSSERGAEETQYF.

This clonotype came up a few times. This chain joins TRBV7-6 and TRBJ1-2; 7 bases map to TRBD1. This CDR3 has 15 amino acids. Germline lookup yields CDR1 SGHVS and CDR2 FNYEAQ. Unmatched junction bases numbered 10, after V lost 5 bases and J lost 4 bases. The CDR3 protein is CASSPSPGDSYGYTF. The CDR3 DNA follows: TGTGCCAGCAGCCCCTCACCGGGGGACAGCTATGGCTACACCTTC.

This clonotype was counted at least ten times. The rearrangement joins TRBV4-1 to TRBJ2-5; D is uncertain. The germline gives CDR1 MGHRA, CDR2 YSYEKL. Trimming cost V 1 base and J 0 bases, with 9 bases left between them. The CDR3 is made up of 15 amino acids. The CDR3, as DNA: TGCGCCAGCAGCCAAGTGGTCAAGTACCAAGAGACCCAGTACTTC. Its protein is CASSQVVKYQETQYF.

This clonotype was detected a few times. V usage is TRBV12-3 or TRBV12-4 and J usage is TRBJ2-3, with no clear D. The CDR3 sequence is 15 residues long. V was cut by 3 bases and J by 5 bases, with 15 bases left in between. CDR3: CASSFGPIGVDTQYF. The CDR3 DNA reads TGTGCCAGCAGTTTTGGGCCGATAGGCGTAGATACGCAGTATTTT.

The chain employs TRBV7-6 and TRBJ2-1; TRBD1 aligns across 7 bases. V lost 4 bases to trimming and J lost 0 bases; unmatched junction nucleotides: 12. CDR3 length: 18 amino acids. The germline gives CDR1 SGHVS, CDR2 FNYEAQ. The CDR3 sequence is CASSSGTDLMSSYNEQFF. In DNA form, the CDR3 reads TGTGCCAGCAGCTCGGGGACAGATCTCATGAGCTCCTACAATGAGCAGTTCTTC.

The chain recombines TRBV11-2 with TRBJ1-1, with TRBD1 as a possible D gene (5 bases). From germline, CDR1 is SGHAT and CDR2 FQNNGV. The V gene lost 1 base and the J gene lost 6 bases, with 12 bases spanning the gap. The CDR3 is made up of 14 amino acids. In DNA, the CDR3 is TGTGCCAGCAGCTTAGGGGGGGGTGTCCCTGAAGCTTTCTTT. Its translation: CASSLGGGVPEAFF.

The V call is TRBV11-1, the J call TRBJ2-4; TRBD1 or TRBD2 may be the D gene (5 bases each). CDR3 length: 15 amino acids. The V and J ends lost 1 base and 8 bases respectively, with 15 bases between them. Per germline, CDR1 SGHAT and CDR2 FQDESV (reference sequence). CDR3 loop: CASSLGYSRGDIQYF. The CDR3 DNA follows: TGTGCCAGCAGCTTAGGTTACTCCAGAGGGGACATTCAGTACTTC.

This clonotype was counted many times. The CDR3 coding sequence is TGTGCCAGCAGCTCTGGACAGGGGGACGAGACCCAGTACTTC. As protein: CASSSGQGDETQYF. J is TRBJ2-5 and V is TRBV7-6, with TRBD1 matching over 10 bases. The germline V gene has CDR1 SGHVS and CDR2 FNYEAQ. After removal of 4 bases from V and 5 bases from J, the junction contained 4 bases not matched to a gene. The CDR3 is 14 residues long.

V gene TRBV7-2 combines with J gene TRBJ2-3; 7 nucleotides agree with TRBD2. Germline values: CDR1 SGHTA, CDR2 FQGNSA. This CDR3 region has 16 residues. The junction had 8 bases not matched to a gene; V was cut back by 2 bases and J by 3 bases. The CDR3 DNA follows: TGTGCCAGCAGCTTACTTCGGTGGCGGGGGACAGATACGCAGTATTTT. It translates to CASSLLRWRGTDTQYF. Based on the CDR3 plus reference TRBV7-2 and TRBJ2-3, the full variable domain is GAGVSQSPSNKVTEKGKDVELRCDPISGHTALYWYRQSLGQGLEFLIYFQGNSAPDKSGLPSDRFSAERTGGSVSTLTIQRTQQEDSAVYLCASSLLRWRGTDTQYFGPGTRLTVL.

The chain is built from TRBV7-6 and TRBJ2-3; no clear D gene. The germline CDR1 and CDR2 sequences are SGHVS and FNYEAQ. The CDR3 spans 14 residues. V was shortened by 5 bases and J by 3 bases, with 12 bases between the two germline ends. Here the CDR3 reads CASSARPTTDTQYF. The CDR3, as DNA: TGTGCCAGCAGCGCGCGCCCGACGACAGATACGCAGTATTTT.

V and J are TRBV7-9 and TRBJ2-1; D gene ambiguous. Per the germline V gene, CDR1 is SEHNR and CDR2 is FQNEAQ (reference sequence). CDR3 length equals 14 residues. Trimming took 5 bases from V and 1 from J, leaving 9 bases between them. CDR3 sequence (DNA): TGTGCCAGCAGCGCTAGTGCTTCCTACAATGAGCAGTTCTTC. Translating it yields CASSASASYNEQFF.

The J gene is TRBJ2-5, the V gene TRBV6-5; weak D call: TRBD1 (6 bases). V shed 7 bases and J shed 2 bases, with 17 bases lying between them. CDR1 and CDR2 (germline): MNHEY, SVGAGI. This CDR3 is 15 amino acids long. CDR3 sequence reads: CASTPTAGAQETQYF. The DNA of the CDR3 is TGTGCCAGCACTCCCACGGCAGGGGCACAAGAGACCCAGTACTTC.

The chain employs TRBV4-1 and TRBJ1-1, with 8 bases matching TRBD1. CDR1 and CDR2 (germline): MGHRA, YSYEKL. The CDR3 runs to 15 residues. Trimming at V came to 0 bases and at J to 4 bases, leaving 4 bases not matched to a gene. CDR3 in DNA: TGCGCCAGCAGCCAAGAGCCCGACAGGGGCACTGAAGCTTTCTTT. It is translated as CASSQEPDRGTEAFF.

This clonotype was seen a few times. The CDR3 nucleotides read TGCAGTGCCGCAACGGGGGAGTCGAGCTACAATGAGCAGTTCTTC. This sequence encodes CSAATGESSYNEQFF. The rearrangement joins TRBV20-1 to TRBJ2-1; possibly TRBD2 for D (6 bases). The CDR3 is 15 residues long. Germline CDR1 and CDR2: DFQATT and SNEGSKA (reference sequence). V gave up 6 bases and J gave up 3 bases, with 18 bases separating them.

This clonotype was found a few times. The V call is TRBV12-3 or TRBV12-4, the J call TRBJ2-1, with a tentative D call TRBD2 (5 bases). This CDR3 contains 15 residues. Trimming cost V 4 bases and J 3 bases, with 13 bases left between them. In DNA, the CDR3 is TGTGCCAGCAGTTGGGAGAGACCTAGCTACAATGAGCAGTTCTTC. Translation gives CASSWERPSYNEQFF.

This clonotype was seen more than once but under ten times. The chain combines TRBV10-3 with TRBJ1-1; TRBD1 might be the D (6 bases). Germline V lookup: CDR1 ENHRY, CDR2 SYGVKD. CDR3 length: 17 residues. The germline V and J ends were trimmed by 4 bases and 8 bases, with 26 bases remaining between them. CDR3 DNA: TGTGCCATCAGTGGAAGGGTTGCGGGCAGGGGAGGCGCGGAAGCTTTCTTT. It codes for CAISGRVAGRGGAEAFF.

This clonotype was seen more than once but under ten times. J is TRBJ2-3 and V is TRBV5-1; TRBD2 matches 7 bases. Germline V gene lookup returns CDR1 SGHRS and CDR2 YFSETQ. Losses at the gene ends were 2 bases for V and 4 bases for J; bases not matched to a gene: 7. This CDR3 contains 15 residues. The CDR3 reads CASSLIAGRADTQYF. The CDR3 region has the DNA TGCGCCAGCAGCTTAATCGCAGGGAGGGCAGATACGCAGTATTTT.